The 5 T cell receptor beta chains given below trace back to one sample, sequenced in a study of blood T cell repertoires in COVID-19 (dated by TCRdb to about 2020). Library generation was performed with the immunoSEQ multiplex PCR assay. TCRdb re-hosts the immuneACCESS table, in-frame sequences only. Its copies lack some clones; in the studies checked, an unresolved V gene accounts for under half of them, and the cause for the rest is not known. The sample table holds some 83,000 clones, of which roughly 78% were seen once. The ten largest clonotypes hold 14% of the sample. Source material: peripheral blood. All receptors come from a woman older than 75 with acute or convalescent COVID-19.

The V gene is TRBV4-3, the J gene TRBJ2-5, with TRBD2 matching 10 bases. The CDR3 is 16 amino acids. Looked up from germline, CDR1 is LGHNA and CDR2 is YSLEER. After removal of 1 base from V and 5 bases from J, the junction contained 7 bases not matched to a gene. For the CDR3, the DNA is TGCGCCAGCAGCCAAGGGGCTAGCGGGGGCAAGGAGACCCAGTACTTC. It translates to CASSQGASGGKETQYF.

This sequence joins TRBV7-3 and TRBJ2-6; TRBD1 matches at 7 bases. Germline loops: CDR1 SGHTA, CDR2 FQGTGA. V shed 7 bases, J shed 0 bases, and the junction held 3 bases outside the gene matches. The CDR3 runs 15 residues. The CDR3 region is CASTQGDSGANVLTF. The DNA for the CDR3 is TGTGCCAGCACCCAGGGGGACTCTGGGGCCAACGTCCTGACTTTC. The full variable domain, completed using reference TRBV7-3 and TRBJ2-6, is GAGVSQTPSNKVTEKGKYVELRCDPISGHTALYWYRQSLGQGPEFLIYFQGTGAADDSGLPNDRFFAVRPEGSVSTLKIQRTERGDSAVYLCASTQGDSGANVLTFGAGSRLTVL.

The CDR3 region has the DNA TGTGCCAGCAGCGTTTCAGGGGACCCTACGAGGCAGTACTTC. Protein sequence: CASSVSGDPTRQYF. The chain carries TRBV11-1 and TRBJ2-7, with a weak D call TRBD1 (6 bases). CDR1 and CDR2 from the germline V gene are SGHAT and FQDESV (reference sequence). With 5 bases removed from V and 9 bases from J, the gap between germline ends came to 20 bases. The CDR3 has 14 amino acids.

The chain uses TRBV29-1 and TRBJ1-2, with a possible D match to TRBD1 (6 bases). The CDR3 consists of 15 residues. Germline V gene sequence: CDR1 SQVTM, CDR2 ANQGSEA. V lost 0 bases and J 1 base, leaving 12 bases between the germline ends. CDR3 amino acids: CSVEDPGTFNYGYTF. The CDR3 DNA reads as TGCAGCGTTGAAGATCCCGGGACATTTAACTATGGCTACACCTTC.

The chain has TRBV4-2 and TRBJ1-2; the D is unclear. Germline lookup yields CDR1 LGHNA and CDR2 YNFKEQ. V shed 1 base and J shed 2 bases, with 8 bases lying between them. The CDR3 is 14 residues long. CDR3 sequence: CASSQAEVNYGYTF. The DNA of the CDR3 is TGTGCCAGCAGCCAAGCCGAGGTAAACTATGGCTACACCTTC.